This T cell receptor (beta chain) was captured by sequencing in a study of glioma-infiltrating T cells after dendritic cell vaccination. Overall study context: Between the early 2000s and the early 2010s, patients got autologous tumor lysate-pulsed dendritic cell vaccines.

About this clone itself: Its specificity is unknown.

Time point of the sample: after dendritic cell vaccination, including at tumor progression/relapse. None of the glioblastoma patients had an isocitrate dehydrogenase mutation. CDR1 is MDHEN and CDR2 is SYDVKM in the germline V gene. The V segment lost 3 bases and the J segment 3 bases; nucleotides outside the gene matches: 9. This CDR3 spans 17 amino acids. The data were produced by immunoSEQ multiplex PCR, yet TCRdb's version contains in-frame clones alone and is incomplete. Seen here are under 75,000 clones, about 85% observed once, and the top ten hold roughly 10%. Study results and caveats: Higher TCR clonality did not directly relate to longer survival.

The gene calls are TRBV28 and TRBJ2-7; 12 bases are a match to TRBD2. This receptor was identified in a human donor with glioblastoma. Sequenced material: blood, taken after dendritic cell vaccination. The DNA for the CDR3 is TGTGCCAGCAGTTTCCCGAAGACTAGCGGGGGCCTCTACGAGCAGTACTTC. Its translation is CASSFPKTSGGLYEQYF.